Shown below are 15 T cell receptor beta chains from a single sample sequenced in a study of CD8+ T cells in alopecia areata (dated by TCRdb to between 2018 and 2020). Libraries were prepared through the immunoSEQ multiplex PCR assay. RNA was extracted from all samples and reverse transcribed into cDNA, which served as template for TCR sequencing. TCRdb mirrors the immuneACCESS table, restricted to in-frame sequences. Some clones are absent from its copies; in checked studies, under half trace to an unresolved V gene, and the reason for the others is unknown. The sample profile shows under 350,000 clones; roughly 60% of them were found once. The ten biggest clones cover 1.8% of the sample. Interpreted using the paper, the time point label stands for: roughly 24 weeks on oral tofacitinib. What the treatment or condition label conveys for this sample: oral pan-JAK inhibitor, 5-10 mg twice daily. The material was CD4+ T cells sorted from blood, obtained at week 24, from a patient treated with tofacitinib. The source of these receptors is a human donor with alopecia areata.

On this clone itself: A read error may produce the germline difference seen at one junction end. The chain is built from TRBV28 and TRBJ2-7; TRBD1 might be the D (5 bases). CDR3 length: 16 amino acids. Germline CDR1 MDHEN, CDR2 SYDVKM. The CDR3 sequence is CASSLFGQGSSHEQYF. The CDR3 DNA reads as TGTGCCAGCAGTTTATTTGGGCAGGGAAGCTCCCACGAGCAGTACTTC. Full variable domain (outside the CDR3, taken from reference TRBV28 and TRBJ2-7): DVKVTQSSRYLVKRTGEKVFLECVQDMDHENMFWYRQDPGLGLRLIYFSYDVKMKEKGDIPEGYSVSREKKERFSLILESASTNQTSMYLCASSLFGQGSSHEQYFGPGTRLTVT.

This chain uses TRBV29-1 with TRBJ1-1; a possible D gene is TRBD1 (5 bases). The CDR3 spans 10 residues. CDR1 is SQVTM, CDR2 ANQGSEA, per germline. V lost 3 bases to trimming and J lost 10 bases, with 9 bases between them. The CDR3 region is CSVEWGGAFF. The CDR3 DNA is TGCAGCGTTGAGTGGGGGGGAGCTTTCTTT.

The V and J genes are TRBV30 and TRBJ1-4; D is uncertain. This CDR3 comprises 12 residues. Germline V gene lookup returns CDR1 GTSNPN and CDR2 SVGIG (reference sequence). The V end was cut by 3 bases, the J end by 4 bases, with 6 bases between. The CDR3 nucleotides read TGTGCCTGGAGGGGGTATAATGAAAAACTGTTTTTT. It yields the protein CAWRGYNEKLFF.

The chain employs TRBV6-1 and TRBJ2-3; D not certain. The CDR3 is 11 amino acids. Trimming cost V 8 bases and J 5 bases, with 8 bases left between them. Per the germline V gene, CDR1 is MNHNS and CDR2 is SASEGT. DNA of the CDR3: TGTGCCAGCGTCCCTGGAGATACGCAGTATTTT. Its translation: CASVPGDTQYF.

V is TRBV27 and J is TRBJ2-3; a possible D gene is TRBD1 (5 bases). The CDR3 contains 14 residues. V was trimmed by 5 bases and J by 5 bases, leaving 14 bases between them. The germline CDR1 and CDR2 sequences are MNHEY and SMNVEV (reference sequence). CDR3 DNA: TGTGCCAGCAGTCGCCCAGGGTACAGAGATACGCAGTATTTT. Amino acid sequence: CASSRPGYRDTQYF.

The rearrangement joins TRBV4-2 to TRBJ2-7; D gene uncertain. The germline V gene encodes CDR1 LGHNA and CDR2 YNFKEQ. The germline V and J ends were trimmed by 0 bases and 3 bases, with 15 bases remaining between them. CDR3 length: 16 residues. The DNA of the CDR3 is TGTGCCAGCAGCCAAGAAAAAACACGGTTCGGCTACGAGCAGTACTTC. Translation gives CASSQEKTRFGYEQYF.

The chain links TRBV11-2 to TRBJ1-5; D call uncertain. Germline loops: CDR1 SGHAT, CDR2 FQNNGV. The V end was cut by 3 bases, the J end by 9 bases, with 12 bases between. The CDR3 sequence is 13 residues long. This chain's CDR3 is CASSFEVARPQHF. In DNA form, the CDR3 reads TGTGCCAGCAGCTTCGAGGTGGCGAGGCCCCAGCATTTT. Full variable domain (outside the CDR3, taken from reference TRBV11-2 and TRBJ1-5): EAGVAQSPRYKIIEKRQSVAFWCNPISGHATLYWYQQILGQGPKLLIQFQNNGVVDDSQLPKDRFSAERLKGVDSTLKIQPAKLEDSAVYLCASSFEVARPQHFGDGTRLSIL.

CDR3: CSVERSPETQYF. The CDR3 bases are TGCAGCGTTGAACGTTCTCCTGAGACCCAGTACTTC. This chain joins TRBV29-1 and TRBJ2-5; D is undetermined. From germline, CDR1 is SQVTM and CDR2 ANQGSEA. The CDR3 covers 12 residues. Trimming took 2 bases from V and 5 from J, leaving 9 bases between them. The variable domain in full, with the rest retrieved from reference TRBV29-1 and TRBJ2-5, is SAVISQKPSRDICQRGTSLTIQCQVDSQVTMMFWYRQQPGQSLTLIATANQGSEATYESGFVIDKFPISRPNLTFSTLTVSNMSPEDSSIYLCSVERSPETQYFGPGTRLLVL.

V usage is TRBV2 and J usage is TRBJ1-2, with D maybe TRBD1 (6 bases). Germline loops: CDR1 SNHLY, CDR2 FYNNEI. The CDR3 loop spans 14 amino acids. V lost 4 bases and J 5 bases, leaving 14 bases between the germline ends. CDR3 coding DNA: TGTGCCAGCAGTGCGGATGGTCAGGGGTATGGCTACACCTTC. Translating gives CASSADGQGYGYTF.

On this clone itself: This same CDR3 is encoded by further DNA sequences in the sample. This rearrangement joins TRBV7-2 to TRBJ2-1, with D hard to call. Germline V gives CDR1 SGHTA, CDR2 FQGNSA. The CDR3 is made up of 13 amino acids. Deletions cut 1 base from V and 3 bases from J, with 4 bases between. The CDR3 region is CASSLGSYNEQFF. The CDR3, as DNA: TGTGCCAGCAGCTTAGGTAGCTACAATGAGCAGTTCTTC.

This chain links TRBV7-9 with TRBJ2-1, with TRBD2 as a possible D gene (5 bases). Between the trimmed V and J ends, which lost 5 bases and 8 bases, there was a span of 16 bases. The length of the CDR3 is 14 residues. The germline V gene has CDR1 SEHNR and CDR2 FQNEAQ (reference sequence). In DNA, the CDR3 is TGTGCCAGCAGCCTAAATATGGTGAGGGATGAGCAGTTCTTC. This sequence encodes CASSLNMVRDEQFF.

The chain uses TRBV29-1 and TRBJ1-3, with a tentative D call TRBD1 (5 bases). The germline CDR1 and CDR2 sequences are SQVTM and ANQGSEA. Trimming pared 0 bases from V and 2 bases from J, leaving 14 bases between. The CDR3 totals 16 residues. CDR3 residues: CSVEDPSGGTGNTIYF. The CDR3 bases are TGCAGCGTTGAAGATCCAAGCGGGGGAACTGGAAACACCATATATTTT.

The rearrangement links TRBV23-1 to TRBJ1-5, with a tentative D call TRBD1 (5 bases). TRBV23-1 is sorted into the ORF group, with uncertain function. Trimming took 0 bases from V and 7 from J, leaving 19 bases between them. The CDR3 totals 17 residues. This CDR3 is CASSQSDGGTEGQPQHF. Here the CDR3 DNA reads TGCGCCAGCAGTCAATCGGATGGAGGGACCGAGGGGCAGCCCCAGCATTTT.

The chain joins TRBV28 to TRBJ2-5; no definite D call. Germline values: CDR1 MDHEN, CDR2 SYDVKM. This CDR3 spans 12 amino acids. Trimming shortened V by 7 bases and J by 2 bases, and 8 bases separated the two germline ends. The CDR3 DNA reads as TGTGCCAGCAAGGAAGGTCAAGAGACCCAGTACTTC. Translated: CASKEGQETQYF.

V and J are TRBV7-2 and TRBJ1-5, with D uncertain. The CDR3 spans 14 residues. The V and J ends lost 2 bases and 3 bases respectively, with 8 bases between them. In germline, CDR1 is SGHTA, CDR2 FQGNSA. CDR3 nucleotide sequence: TGTGCCAGCAGCTTAAAAGGACTCAATCAGCCCCAGCATTTT. Its translation is CASSLKGLNQPQHF.